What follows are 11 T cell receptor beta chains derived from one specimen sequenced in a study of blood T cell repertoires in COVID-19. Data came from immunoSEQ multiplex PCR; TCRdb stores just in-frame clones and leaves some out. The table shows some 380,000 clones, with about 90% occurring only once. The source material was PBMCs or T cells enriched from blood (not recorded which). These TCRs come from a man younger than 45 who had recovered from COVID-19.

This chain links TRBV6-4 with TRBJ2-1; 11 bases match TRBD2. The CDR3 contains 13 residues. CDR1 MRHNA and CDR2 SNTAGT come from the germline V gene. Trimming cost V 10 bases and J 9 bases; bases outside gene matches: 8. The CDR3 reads CATRPSGGIEQFF. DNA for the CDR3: TGTGCCACCCGGCCTAGCGGGGGGATTGAGCAGTTCTTC.

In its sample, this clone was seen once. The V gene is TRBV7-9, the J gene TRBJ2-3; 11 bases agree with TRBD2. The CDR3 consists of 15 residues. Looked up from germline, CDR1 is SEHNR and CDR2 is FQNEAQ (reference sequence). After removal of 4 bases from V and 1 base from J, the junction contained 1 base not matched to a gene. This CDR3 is CASSSTSGGTDTQYF. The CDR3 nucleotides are TGTGCCAGCAGCTCGACTAGCGGGGGCACAGATACGCAGTATTTT.

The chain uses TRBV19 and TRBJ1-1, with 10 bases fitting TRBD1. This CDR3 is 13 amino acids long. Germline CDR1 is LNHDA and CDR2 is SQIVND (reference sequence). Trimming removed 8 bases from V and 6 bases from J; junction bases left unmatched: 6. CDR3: CASRGQGIPEAFF. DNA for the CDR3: TGTGCCAGTCGGGGACAGGGGATACCTGAAGCTTTCTTT.

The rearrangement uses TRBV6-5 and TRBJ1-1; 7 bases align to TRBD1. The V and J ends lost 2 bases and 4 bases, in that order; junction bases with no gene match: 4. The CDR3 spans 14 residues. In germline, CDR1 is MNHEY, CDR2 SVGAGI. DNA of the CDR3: TGTGCCAGCAGTTACATGACAGGGCCCACTGAAGCTTTCTTT. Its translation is CASSYMTGPTEAFF.

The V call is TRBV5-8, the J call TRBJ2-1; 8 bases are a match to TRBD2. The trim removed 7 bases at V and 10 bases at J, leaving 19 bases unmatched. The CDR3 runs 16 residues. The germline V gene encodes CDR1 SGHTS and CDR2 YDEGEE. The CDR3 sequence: CASGLPPGSGVGEQFF. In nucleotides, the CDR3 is TGTGCCAGCGGCCTTCCCCCTGGTAGCGGGGTAGGGGAGCAGTTCTTC.

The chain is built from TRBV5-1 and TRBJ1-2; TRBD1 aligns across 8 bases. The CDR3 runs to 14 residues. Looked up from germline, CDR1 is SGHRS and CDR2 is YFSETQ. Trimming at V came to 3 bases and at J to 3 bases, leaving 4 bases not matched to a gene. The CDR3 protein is CASSWDRPHYGYTF. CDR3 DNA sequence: TGCGCCAGCAGCTGGGACAGGCCCCACTATGGCTACACCTTC.

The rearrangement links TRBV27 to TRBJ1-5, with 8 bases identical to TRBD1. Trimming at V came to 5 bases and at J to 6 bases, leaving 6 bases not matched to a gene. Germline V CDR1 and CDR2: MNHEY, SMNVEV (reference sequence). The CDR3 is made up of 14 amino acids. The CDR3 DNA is TGTGCCAGCAGTCTCGACAGGGGAGGTCAGCCCCAGCATTTT. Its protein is CASSLDRGGQPQHF.

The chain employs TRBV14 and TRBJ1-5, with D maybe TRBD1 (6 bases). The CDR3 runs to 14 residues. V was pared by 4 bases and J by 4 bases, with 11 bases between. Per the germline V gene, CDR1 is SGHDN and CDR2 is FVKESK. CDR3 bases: TGTGCCAGCAGCCTAGACAGGTTTAATCAGCCCCAGCATTTT. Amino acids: CASSLDRFNQPQHF.

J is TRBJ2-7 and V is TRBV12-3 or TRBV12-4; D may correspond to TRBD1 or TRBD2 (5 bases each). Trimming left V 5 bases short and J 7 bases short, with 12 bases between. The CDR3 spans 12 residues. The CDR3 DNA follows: TGTGCCAGCAGTCTAGAGGGGTTAGAGCAGTACTTC. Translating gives CASSLEGLEQYF.

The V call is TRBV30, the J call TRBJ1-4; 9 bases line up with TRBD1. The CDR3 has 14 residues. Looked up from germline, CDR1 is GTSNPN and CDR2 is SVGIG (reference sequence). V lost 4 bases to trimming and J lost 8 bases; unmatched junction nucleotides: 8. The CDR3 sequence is CAWTLQGAGEKLFF. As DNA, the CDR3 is TGTGCCTGGACCTTACAGGGGGCAGGGGAAAAACTGTTTTTT.

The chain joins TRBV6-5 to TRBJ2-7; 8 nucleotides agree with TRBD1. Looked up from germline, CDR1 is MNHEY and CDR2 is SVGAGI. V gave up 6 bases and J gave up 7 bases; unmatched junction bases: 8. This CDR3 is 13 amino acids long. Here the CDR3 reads CASRESRDREQYF. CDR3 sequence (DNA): TGTGCCAGCAGAGAGTCCCGGGACAGGGAGCAGTACTTC.